Listed here are 31 T cell receptor beta chains from one sample, sequenced in a study of T cell changes during pregnancy in multiple sclerosis. Profiling relied on immunoSEQ multiplex PCR, and the TCRdb table lists in-frame clones only, not all of them. The repertoire holds 50,000 or so clones, with approximately 94% as singletons. The material was CD4+ T cells from peripheral blood mononuclear cells, obtained before pregnancy. Receptor source: a female donor with multiple sclerosis, enrolled in a pregnancy study.

The J gene is TRBJ1-1, the V gene TRBV6-5; D is undetermined. Germline CDR1 and CDR2: MNHEY and SVGAGI. CDR3 length equals 14 residues. V gave up 1 base and J gave up 1 base, with 7 bases separating them. CDR3 sequence reads: CASSYLGANTEAFF. The CDR3 DNA is TGTGCCAGCAGTTACTTGGGCGCGAACACTGAAGCTTTCTTT.

This sequence joins TRBV7-9 and TRBJ2-1, with 13 positions matching TRBD2. Germline trimming cut 5 bases from V and 7 bases from J; bases unmatched to any gene: 8. Germline lookup yields CDR1 SEHNR and CDR2 FQNEAQ (reference sequence). The CDR3 consists of 16 residues. The CDR3 region is CASSARTSGSGNEQFF. CDR3 nucleotide sequence: TGTGCCAGCAGCGCCAGGACTAGCGGGAGTGGGAATGAGCAGTTCTTC.

The chain carries TRBV30 and TRBJ1-1, with no clear D. Trimming shortened V by 2 bases and J by 0 bases, and 10 bases separated the two germline ends. Germline CDR1 is GTSNPN and CDR2 is SVGIG (reference sequence). CDR3 length equals 14 residues. CDR3 in amino acids: CAWSRWPLNTEAFF. CDR3 nucleotides: TGTGCCTGGAGTCGTTGGCCGTTGAACACTGAAGCTTTCTTT.

This chain links TRBV28 with TRBJ2-3; the D is unclear. This CDR3 spans 14 amino acids. CDR1 MDHEN and CDR2 SYDVKM come from the germline V gene. The V end was cut by 2 bases, the J end by 6 bases, with 12 bases between. The CDR3 reads CASSLRLYKDTQYF. CDR3 DNA sequence: TGTGCCAGCAGTTTAAGACTGTACAAGGATACGCAGTATTTT.

This clone was seen only once. The chain has TRBV14 and TRBJ2-7, with 10 nucleotides matching TRBD1. J gave up 4 bases and V 4 bases, and 7 bases lay outside the gene matches. CDR1 SGHDN and CDR2 FVKESK come from the germline V gene. CDR3 length equals 15 residues. The CDR3 coding sequence is TGTGCCAGCAGCCCCGGGACAGGGGTGTTGTACGAGCAGTACTTC. This gives the protein CASSPGTGVLYEQYF. The whole variable domain, remainder taken from reference TRBV14 and TRBJ2-7, is EAGVTQFPSHSVIEKGQTVTLRCDPISGHDNLYWYRRVMGKEIKFLLHFVKESKQDESGMPNNRFLAERTGGTYSTLKVQPAELEDSGVYFCASSPGTGVLYEQYFGPGTRLTVT.

CDR3 amino acids: CASSFTSGRDPITQYF. CDR3 bases: TGCGCCAGCAGCTTTACTAGCGGGAGGGACCCTATAACCCAGTACTTC. The rearrangement joins TRBV5-1 to TRBJ2-5; 13 nucleotides match TRBD2. There are 16 residues in the CDR3. CDR1 is SGHRS, CDR2 YFSETQ, per germline. Trimming took 2 bases from V and 8 from J; bases not matched to a gene: 9.

The chain joins TRBV12-5 to TRBJ1-5; TRBD1 is a possible D gene (6 bases). This CDR3 contains 14 residues. The V and J ends lost 6 bases and 4 bases respectively, with 13 bases between them. Germline CDR1 LGHNT, CDR2 FRNRAP. Here the CDR3 reads CASGFGQSNQPQHF. In DNA form, the CDR3 reads TGTGCTAGTGGATTCGGACAGTCAAATCAGCCCCAGCATTTT.

The chain employs TRBV5-4 and TRBJ2-3; perhaps TRBD1 as D (5 bases). There are 13 residues in the CDR3. Trimming shortened V by 0 bases and J by 5 bases, and 7 bases separated the two germline ends. Germline V CDR1 and CDR2: SGHNT, YYREEE (reference sequence). The CDR3 is CASSLDTGDTQYF. Written as DNA, the CDR3 is TGTGCCAGCAGCTTGGATACAGGAGATACGCAGTATTTT.

CDR3 DNA sequence: TGTGCCAGCCGGAGTTCTGGGGCCAACGTCCTGACTTTC. This gives the protein CASRSSGANVLTF. This chain connects TRBV5-4 to TRBJ2-6; D call uncertain. V was clipped by 7 bases and J by 1 base, with 6 bases between them. This CDR3 is 13 amino acids long. CDR1 is SGHNT, CDR2 YYREEE, per germline (reference sequence).

The V and J genes are TRBV6-5 and TRBJ2-7; 7 bases align to TRBD1. Germline assignment: CDR1 MNHEY and CDR2 SVGAGI. V lost 0 bases, J lost 3 bases, and 2 bases stayed unmatched. This CDR3 is built from 14 residues. The CDR3 loop reads CASSYSRDSYEQYF. In nucleotides, the CDR3 is TGTGCCAGCAGTTACTCAAGGGACAGCTACGAGCAGTACTTC.

The chain joins TRBV6-6 to TRBJ1-2; 9 bases match TRBD1. The trim removed 8 bases at V and 8 bases at J, leaving 12 bases unmatched. Germline values: CDR1 MNHNY, CDR2 SVGAGI (reference sequence). This CDR3 spans 14 amino acids. CDR3 protein: CASGTGGRRGGYTF. CDR3 in DNA: TGTGCCAGCGGAACAGGGGGCCGGAGGGGAGGCTACACCTTC.

The V call is TRBV7-2, the J call TRBJ2-1; a weak D match, TRBD2 (6 bases). CDR3 length: 14 amino acids. V was trimmed by 2 bases and J by 5 bases, leaving 10 bases between them. Germline lookup yields CDR1 SGHTA and CDR2 FQGNSA. The CDR3 DNA sequence: TGTGCCAGCAGCTTAAGTGCTAGCGACAATGAGCAGTTCTTC. It codes for CASSLSASDNEQFF.

V and J are TRBV11-2 and TRBJ2-1, with 7 positions matching TRBD2. V trimming: 4 bases; J trimming: 5 bases; junction bases outside the gene matches: 5. CDR3 length: 14 residues. The germline gives CDR1 SGHAT, CDR2 FQNNGV. The CDR3 sequence: CASSSGRSHNEQFF. CDR3 nucleotide sequence: TGTGCCAGCAGCTCCGGGAGGTCTCACAATGAGCAGTTCTTC.

This clone turned up a few times. The V gene is TRBV28, the J gene TRBJ2-7; 7 bases fit TRBD1. This CDR3 comprises 15 residues. The J segment lost 7 bases and the V segment lost 5 bases, leaving 14 bases of the junction unmatched. Per the germline V gene, CDR1 is MDHEN and CDR2 is SYDVKM. CDR3 amino acids: CASSVLTGLKREQYF. The CDR3 nucleotides read TGTGCCAGCAGTGTCTTGACAGGGCTTAAGAGGGAGCAGTACTTC.

This chain links TRBV6-6 with TRBJ2-1; 7 nucleotides agree with TRBD1. CDR3 length: 15 amino acids. Germline assignment: CDR1 MNHNY and CDR2 SVGAGI (reference sequence). V trimming: 6 bases; J trimming: 3 bases; junction bases outside the gene matches: 8. The CDR3 protein is CASSPAQGFYNEQFF. The CDR3, as DNA: TGTGCCAGCAGCCCTGCACAGGGGTTCTACAATGAGCAGTTCTTC.

The rearrangement joins TRBV4-3 to TRBJ2-2; possible D gene TRBD1, 6 bases. Germline CDR1 reads LGHNA; CDR2 reads YSLEER. The V end was cut by 0 bases, the J end by 1 base, with 15 bases between. This CDR3 has 18 amino acids. The CDR3: CASSQDMYATGNTGELFF. The CDR3 coding sequence is TGCGCCAGCAGCCAAGATATGTACGCGACAGGGAACACCGGGGAGCTGTTTTTT.

A single count supports this clone. The chain links TRBV5-6 to TRBJ2-5, with 8 bases identical to TRBD1. The CDR3 has 13 residues. V was clipped by 4 bases and J by 7 bases; unmatched bases: 6. CDR1 and CDR2 from the germline V gene are SGHDT and YYEEEE. The CDR3 DNA reads TGTGCCAGCAGCCTAAGGACAGGGATGACCCAGTACTTC. This codes for CASSLRTGMTQYF. The full variable domain, rest sourced from reference TRBV5-6 and TRBJ2-5, is DAGVTQSPTHLIKTRGQQVTLRCSPKSGHDTVSWYQQALGQGPQFIFQYYEEEERQRGNFPDRFSGHQFPNYSSELNVNALLLGDSALYLCASSLRTGMTQYFGPGTRLLVL.

The V call is TRBV2, the J call TRBJ2-1; D is perhaps TRBD2 (6 bases). Germline CDR1 reads SNHLY; CDR2 reads FYNNEI. The CDR3 runs to 14 residues. V gave up 4 bases and J gave up 4 bases, with 11 bases separating them. In nucleotides, the CDR3 is TGTGCCAGCAGTGGGACTATTCTATACAATGAGCAGTTCTTC. This codes for CASSGTILYNEQFF. Combining the CDR3 with reference TRBV2 and TRBJ2-1 gives the whole variable domain EPEVTQTPSHQVTQMGQEVILRCVPISNHLYFYWYRQILGQKVEFLVSFYNNEISEKSEIFDDQFSVERPDGSNFTLKIRSTKLEDSAMYFCASSGTILYNEQFFGPGTRLTVL.

V is TRBV27 and J is TRBJ2-5, with 7 nucleotides matching TRBD1. The junction had 11 bases not matched to a gene; V was cut back by 6 bases and J by 1 base. The CDR3 loop spans 16 amino acids. The V gene's germline CDR1 is MNHEY and CDR2 SMNVEV (reference sequence). CDR3 region: CASRFKTGPIQETQYF. In DNA, the CDR3 is TGTGCCAGCAGGTTTAAGACAGGGCCGATCCAAGAGACCCAGTACTTC.

This clone was seen a handful of times. The chain joins TRBV5-1 to TRBJ2-1; 7 bases line up with TRBD2. Germline trimming cut 0 bases from V and 4 bases from J; bases unmatched to any gene: 4. The CDR3 length is 15 residues. CDR1 and CDR2 (germline): SGHRS, YFSETQ. The CDR3 sequence: CASSLASGTYNEQFF. CDR3 in DNA: TGCGCCAGCAGCTTGGCGAGCGGGACTTACAATGAGCAGTTCTTC.

The V and J genes are TRBV11-2 and TRBJ2-6; possible D gene TRBD2, 6 bases. The germline CDR1 and CDR2 sequences are SGHAT and FQNNGV. CDR3 length: 16 residues. V was shortened by 5 bases and J by 1 base, with 12 bases between the two germline ends. CDR3 sequence (DNA): TGTGCCAGCAGCCCAATTCGGGGGTCTGGGGCCAACGTCCTGACTTTC. Encoded protein: CASSPIRGSGANVLTF.

The rearrangement joins TRBV29-1 to TRBJ2-1; tentatively, D is TRBD2 (6 bases). Germline assignment: CDR1 SQVTM and CDR2 ANQGSEA. This CDR3 has 14 amino acids. Between the trimmed V and J ends, which lost 5 bases and 2 bases, there was a span of 13 bases. CDR3 bases: TGCAGCGTTCGGATAGCGGACCCCTACAATGAGCAGTTCTTC. Its protein product is CSVRIADPYNEQFF.

This clone was seen only once. The chain uses TRBV5-1 and TRBJ1-3; D remains unclear. Trimming took off 0 bases at V and 0 bases at J, with 10 bases between the two ends. The CDR3 has 16 amino acids. Germline-derived CDR1 and CDR2 are SGHRS and YFSETQ. DNA of the CDR3: TGCGCCAGCAGCTTGGGACATCCTCGCTCTGGAAACACCATATATTTT. Translated, it gives CASSLGHPRSGNTIYF.

CDR3: CARRGNQPQHF. CDR3 nucleotide sequence: TGTGCCAGACGGGGCAATCAGCCCCAGCATTTT. The rearrangement links TRBV7-6 to TRBJ1-5; D unresolved. Germline values: CDR1 SGHVS, CDR2 FNYEAQ. The germline V and J ends were trimmed by 9 bases and 2 bases, with 5 bases remaining between them. The CDR3 has 11 residues.

V usage is TRBV5-8 and J usage is TRBJ1-4; TRBD1 agrees at 7 bases. V dropped 4 bases and J dropped 8; count of bases not matched to a gene: 8. CDR1 is SGHTS, CDR2 YDEGEE, per germline. The CDR3 has 14 amino acids. The CDR3 is CASSRGTAGEKLFF. As DNA, the CDR3 is TGTGCCAGCAGCCGCGGGACAGCAGGGGAAAAACTGTTTTTT.

The chain links TRBV27 to TRBJ1-1; a weak D match, TRBD1 (6 bases). The CDR3 is 13 amino acids. V was cut by 5 bases and J by 0 bases, with 7 bases left in between. Germline CDR1 is MNHEY and CDR2 is SMNVEV (reference sequence). The CDR3, as DNA: TGTGCCAGCAGTGGACAGATGAACACTGAAGCTTTCTTT. Translating it yields CASSGQMNTEAFF.

The chain has TRBV30 and TRBJ1-2; a weak D match, TRBD1 (6 bases). This CDR3 is built from 14 residues. V lost 5 bases, J lost 7 bases, and 20 bases lay in between. The germline V gene encodes CDR1 GTSNPN and CDR2 SVGIG (reference sequence). The DNA for the CDR3 is TGTGCCTGGGCGACCCCTCTCACAGGGCTTGGCTACACCTTC. This gives the protein CAWATPLTGLGYTF.

J is TRBJ2-5 and V is TRBV27, with 10 bases lining up with TRBD2. Per germline, CDR1 MNHEY and CDR2 SMNVEV (reference sequence). V lost 2 bases to trimming and J lost 4 bases; unmatched junction nucleotides: 4. The CDR3 covers 15 residues. The CDR3 reads CASSLGLAVGETQYF. Written as DNA, the CDR3 is TGTGCCAGCAGTTTAGGACTAGCGGTAGGAGAGACCCAGTACTTC.

The chain carries TRBV7-2 and TRBJ1-1; D is undetermined. The CDR3 is made up of 14 amino acids. The V gene lost 5 bases and the J gene lost 0 bases, with 10 bases spanning the gap. The germline CDR1 and CDR2 sequences are SGHTA and FQGNSA. The CDR3 DNA sequence: TGTGCCAGCAGCGGGCAGTCATTGAACACTGAAGCTTTCTTT. It is translated as CASSGQSLNTEAFF.

This chain uses TRBV9 with TRBJ1-6; D is perhaps TRBD1 (5 bases). The CDR3 totals 15 residues. The V gene lost 4 bases and the J gene lost 6 bases, with 14 bases spanning the gap. CDR1 is SGDLS and CDR2 is YYNGEE in the germline V gene. The CDR3 DNA follows: TGTGCCAGCAGCCGTGACAGTCCAACTAATTCACCCCTCCACTTT. Its protein product is CASSRDSPTNSPLHF.

The J gene is TRBJ1-2, the V gene TRBV6-5; possible D gene TRBD1, 6 bases. The germline V gene encodes CDR1 MNHEY and CDR2 SVGAGI. The CDR3 is 13 residues long. Trimming cost V 5 bases and J 6 bases, with 13 bases left between them. The CDR3, as DNA: TGTGCCAGCAGTGAACAGGGTACTGATGGCTACACCTTC. It yields the protein CASSEQGTDGYTF.